The 22 T cell receptor beta chains given below trace back to one sample, sequenced in a study of blood T cell repertoires in COVID-19. Some clones are missing from TCRdb's copy, which holds only in-frame ones; the method was immunoSEQ multiplex PCR. Of roughly 450,000 clones in the sample, about 90% were seen once. The sample taken for sequencing was PBMCs or T cells enriched from blood (not recorded which). Receptors originate from a man between 18 and 29 years old who had recovered from COVID-19.

This chain connects TRBV6-1 to TRBJ1-3; D gene unclear. The CDR3 length is 15 residues. Germline V gene sequence: CDR1 MNHNS, CDR2 SASEGT. Trimming pared 0 bases from V and 0 bases from J, leaving 6 bases between. DNA for the CDR3: TGTGCCAGCAGTGAAGCGACTAACTCTGGAAACACCATATATTTT. Protein product: CASSEATNSGNTIYF.

The chain couples TRBV3-1 (or the pseudogene TRBV3-2) to TRBJ1-1, with unresolved D. From germline, CDR1 is LGHDT and CDR2 YNNKEL (reference sequence). The CDR3 is made up of 14 amino acids. Trimming took 5 bases from V and 2 from J, leaving 12 bases between them. CDR3 sequence: CASSSRGHNTEAFF. The CDR3 DNA reads as TGTGCCAGCAGCTCCAGAGGGCATAACACTGAAGCTTTCTTT.

The chain combines TRBV19 with TRBJ1-1; D uncertain. The CDR3 is made up of 15 amino acids. CDR1 is LNHDA, CDR2 SQIVND, per germline (reference sequence). V lost 5 bases and J lost 0, with 13 bases in between. In nucleotides, the CDR3 is TGTGCCAGTAGTCCGCGGGGAGGGATGAACACTGAAGCTTTCTTT. Protein sequence: CASSPRGGMNTEAFF.

The chain carries TRBV10-3 and TRBJ1-1, with 8 bases fitting TRBD1. CDR1 is ENHRY, CDR2 SYGVKD, per germline. This CDR3 has 18 residues. V was pared by 2 bases and J by 4 bases, with 15 bases of the junction left unmatched. The CDR3 loop reads CAISEGSWGQEGFTEAFF. In nucleotides, the CDR3 is TGTGCCATCAGTGAGGGATCCTGGGGACAGGAAGGTTTCACTGAAGCTTTCTTT.

The chain links TRBV4-1 to TRBJ2-3, with D tentatively TRBD1 (7 bases). With 1 base removed from V and 4 bases from J, the gap between germline ends came to 15 bases. Germline-derived CDR1 and CDR2 are MGHRA and YSYEKL. The CDR3 has 16 residues. CDR3 nucleotide sequence: TGCGCCAGCAGCCAAGCGGGCAGGGGGGCCCCAGATACGCAGTATTTT. Its protein product is CASSQAGRGAPDTQYF.

This clone was found once. The CDR3 loop is CASSLDPRSYGYTF. CDR3 DNA: TGTGCCAGCAGCTTAGACCCCCGGAGCTATGGCTACACCTTC. The chain has TRBV11-2 and TRBJ1-2, with no clear D. The CDR3 loop spans 14 amino acids. Germline lookup yields CDR1 SGHAT and CDR2 FQNNGV. Trimming took off 0 bases at V and 4 bases at J, with 9 bases between the two ends. Drawing the rest from reference TRBV11-2 and TRBJ1-2, the complete variable domain is EAGVAQSPRYKIIEKRQSVAFWCNPISGHATLYWYQQILGQGPKLLIQFQNNGVVDDSQLPKDRFSAERLKGVDSTLKIQPAKLEDSAVYLCASSLDPRSYGYTFGSGTRLTVV.

This chain joins TRBV2 and TRBJ2-7; D might be TRBD2 (6 bases). Germline V gene lookup returns CDR1 SNHLY and CDR2 FYNNEI. Trimming took off 3 bases at V and 2 bases at J, with 14 bases between the two ends. The CDR3 covers 15 residues. CDR3 sequence: CASSDSAGSAYEQYF. CDR3 DNA: TGTGCCAGCAGTGATTCGGCGGGGTCAGCCTACGAGCAGTACTTC.

This rearrangement joins TRBV7-6 to TRBJ2-1; 10 nucleotides match TRBD1. Per the germline V gene, CDR1 is SGHVS and CDR2 is FNYEAQ. The V segment lost 2 bases and the J segment 4 bases; nucleotides outside the gene matches: 17. The CDR3 is 20 residues long. CDR3 sequence: CASSLSGTGVLGAVYNEQFF. In DNA, the CDR3 is TGTGCCAGCAGCTTATCTGGGACAGGGGTCCTTGGGGCGGTTTACAATGAGCAGTTCTTC. The entire variable domain, with the rest obtained from reference TRBV7-6 and TRBJ2-1, is as follows: GAGVSQSPRYKVTKRGQDVALRCDPISGHVSLYWYRQALGQGPEFLTYFNYEAQQDKSGLPNDRFSAERPEGSISTLTIQRTEQRDSAMYRCASSLSGTGVLGAVYNEQFFGPGTRLTVL.

For the CDR3, the DNA is TGTGCCATCAGTGAGTCGGTTGACTTGAACACTGAAGCTTTCTTT. Encoded protein: CAISESVDLNTEAFF. This rearrangement joins TRBV10-3 to TRBJ1-1; D is ambiguous. V was pared by 0 bases and J by 0 bases, with 8 bases between. The germline gives CDR1 ENHRY, CDR2 SYGVKD. The CDR3 length is 15 residues.

V and J are TRBV27 and TRBJ2-7; possibly TRBD2 for D (6 bases). The V and J ends lost 3 bases and 2 bases respectively, with 11 bases between them. CDR1 MNHEY and CDR2 SMNVEV come from the germline V gene (reference sequence). The CDR3 is 14 residues long. The CDR3 sequence: CASSLDSGPYEQYF. In DNA form, the CDR3 reads TGTGCCAGCAGTTTGGATAGCGGCCCCTACGAGCAGTACTTC.

This clone was recorded a few times. The chain carries TRBV15 and TRBJ2-4; TRBD2 is a possible D gene (6 bases). This CDR3 is built from 13 residues. Per the germline V gene, CDR1 is LNHNV and CDR2 is YYDKDF (reference sequence). V dropped 2 bases and J dropped 8 bases, with 10 bases sitting between them. CDR3 sequence (DNA): TGTGCCACCAGCAGAACCCGGAGGGACATTCAGTACTTC. This sequence encodes CATSRTRRDIQYF.

V gene TRBV4-1 combines with J gene TRBJ2-7, with 10 bases aligning to TRBD1. The CDR3 contains 14 residues. V was clipped by 3 bases and J by 2 bases; unmatched bases: 1. Germline V gives CDR1 MGHRA, CDR2 YSYEKL. The CDR3 sequence: CASSHGTGAYEQYF. The CDR3, as DNA: TGCGCCAGCAGCCACGGGACAGGGGCCTACGAGCAGTACTTC.

Regarding this clone: Additional DNA sequences in this sample encode the identical CDR3. This chain links TRBV27 with TRBJ1-5; D unclear. The CDR3 has 13 residues. The germline V and J ends were trimmed by 3 bases and 0 bases, with 3 bases remaining between them. Germline assignment: CDR1 MNHEY and CDR2 SMNVEV (reference sequence). CDR3 amino acids: CASSLSSNQPQHF. The CDR3 DNA sequence: TGTGCCAGCAGTTTGAGTAGCAATCAGCCCCAGCATTTT.

The genes are TRBV9 and TRBJ1-6, with D possibly matching TRBD1 (5 bases). The CDR3 covers 15 residues. Trimming took 0 bases from V and 8 from J, leaving 12 bases between them. Germline assignment: CDR1 SGDLS and CDR2 YYNGEE. In DNA, the CDR3 is TGTGCCAGCAGCGTAGCTCTGGGGCCGGATTCACCCCTCCACTTT. Amino acids: CASSVALGPDSPLHF. Combining the CDR3 with reference TRBV9 and TRBJ1-6 gives the whole variable domain DSGVTQTPKHLITATGQRVTLRCSPRSGDLSVYWYQQSLDQGLQFLIQYYNGEERAKGNILERFSAQQFPDLHSELNLSSLELGDSALYFCASSVALGPDSPLHFGNGTRLTVT.

This clone was seen a few times. The V gene is TRBV2, the J gene TRBJ2-1; 10 nucleotides align to TRBD1. This CDR3 is 14 amino acids long. Looked up from germline, CDR1 is SNHLY and CDR2 is FYNNEI. J lost 6 bases, V lost 8 bases, and 7 bases had no gene match. The CDR3 DNA is TGTGCCAGCGATCAGGGACAGGGGTTCAATGAGCAGTTCTTC. Protein sequence: CASDQGQGFNEQFF.

The chain couples TRBV14 to TRBJ1-2, with 7 bases that match TRBD1. This CDR3 comprises 14 residues. Germline V gene lookup returns CDR1 SGHDN and CDR2 FVKESK. J was trimmed by 6 bases and V by 0 bases; bases with no gene match: 4. The chain's CDR3 is CASSQDRGGHGYTF. For the CDR3, the DNA is TGTGCCAGCAGCCAAGATAGAGGGGGCCATGGCTACACCTTC.

The chain joins TRBV14 to TRBJ1-6, with 8 bases aligning to TRBD1. Per the germline V gene, CDR1 is SGHDN and CDR2 is FVKESK. After removal of 5 bases from V and 7 bases from J, the junction contained 10 bases not matched to a gene. The CDR3 has 16 amino acids. CDR3 sequence: CASSSSPGQGNSPLHF. CDR3 coding DNA: TGTGCCAGCAGCTCTAGTCCCGGACAGGGAAATTCACCCCTCCACTTT.

The chain uses TRBV10-3 and TRBJ1-1; D not resolved. The CDR3 spans 12 residues. V was cut by 6 bases and J by 5 bases, with 10 bases left in between. The germline V gene encodes CDR1 ENHRY and CDR2 SYGVKD. The CDR3 DNA is TGTGCCATCAGCAGACCAGGAACTGAAGCTTTCTTT. Encoded protein: CAISRPGTEAFF.

The chain combines TRBV11-1 with TRBJ1-2; 9 nucleotides match TRBD1. This CDR3 is built from 16 residues. From germline, CDR1 is SGHAT and CDR2 FQDESV (reference sequence). V trimming: 5 bases; J trimming: 6 bases; junction bases outside the gene matches: 13. The CDR3 bases are TGTGCCAGCAGCCCTTCCCGGGACAGGGTGATGGATGGCTACACCTTC. This codes for CASSPSRDRVMDGYTF.

This clone was observed once. The J gene is TRBJ1-1, the V gene TRBV11-2, with D tentatively TRBD1 (6 bases). This CDR3 is built from 17 residues. CDR1 and CDR2 from the germline V gene are SGHAT and FQNNGV. The V end was cut by 2 bases, the J end by 0 bases, with 16 bases between. The CDR3, as DNA: TGTGCCAGCAGCTTAAATAGTTGGACAGAGCTGAACACTGAAGCTTTCTTT. Protein sequence: CASSLNSWTELNTEAFF.

The gene calls are TRBV4-2 and TRBJ2-7; 11 bases map to TRBD2. The CDR3 has 15 residues. Trimming at V came to 2 bases and at J to 0 bases, leaving 0 bases not matched to a gene. Germline CDR1 and CDR2: LGHNA and YNFKEQ. CDR3 region: CASSQLAGGSYEQYF. The CDR3 bases are TGTGCCAGCAGCCAACTAGCGGGAGGCTCCTACGAGCAGTACTTC.

The chain has TRBV30 and TRBJ1-6; TRBD1 is a possible D gene (5 bases). The V gene lost 4 bases and the J gene lost 10 bases, with 14 bases spanning the gap. The CDR3 contains 13 residues. Germline V gene data show CDR1 as GTSNPN and CDR2 as SVGIG (reference sequence). The CDR3 spells CAWNQGEASPLHF. The CDR3 region has the DNA TGTGCCTGGAACCAGGGCGAGGCGTCACCCCTCCACTTT.